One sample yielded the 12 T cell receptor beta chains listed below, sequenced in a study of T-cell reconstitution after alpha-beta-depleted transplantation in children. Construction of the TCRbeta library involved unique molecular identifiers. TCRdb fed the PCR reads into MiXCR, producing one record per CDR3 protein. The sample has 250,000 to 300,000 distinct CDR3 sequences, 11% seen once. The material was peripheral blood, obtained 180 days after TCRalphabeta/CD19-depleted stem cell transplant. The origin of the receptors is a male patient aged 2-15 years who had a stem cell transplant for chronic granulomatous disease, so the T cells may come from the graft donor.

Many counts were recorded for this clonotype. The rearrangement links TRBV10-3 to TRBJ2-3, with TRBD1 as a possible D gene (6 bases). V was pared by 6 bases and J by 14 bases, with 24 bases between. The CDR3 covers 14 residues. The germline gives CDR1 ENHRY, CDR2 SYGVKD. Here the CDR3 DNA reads TGTGCCATCAGCGAGACAGGTCAATTTCGTGTAGGGTATTTT. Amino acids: CAISETGQFRVGYF.

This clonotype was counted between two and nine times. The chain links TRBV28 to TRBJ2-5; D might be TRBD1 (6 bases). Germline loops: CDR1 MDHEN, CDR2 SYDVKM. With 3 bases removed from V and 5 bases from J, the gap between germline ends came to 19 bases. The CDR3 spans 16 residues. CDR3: CASSFRGTSYGETQYF. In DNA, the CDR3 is TGTGCCAGCAGTTTTAGGGGGACCTCTTATGGGGAGACCCAGTACTTC.

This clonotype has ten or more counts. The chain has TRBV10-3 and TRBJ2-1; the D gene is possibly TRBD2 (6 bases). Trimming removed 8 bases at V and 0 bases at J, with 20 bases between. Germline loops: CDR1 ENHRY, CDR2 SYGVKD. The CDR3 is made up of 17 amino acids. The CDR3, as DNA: TGTGCCATCTCCCGGGGGACTTCCAAAAGCTCCTACAATGAGCAGTTCTTC. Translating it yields CAISRGTSKSSYNEQFF.

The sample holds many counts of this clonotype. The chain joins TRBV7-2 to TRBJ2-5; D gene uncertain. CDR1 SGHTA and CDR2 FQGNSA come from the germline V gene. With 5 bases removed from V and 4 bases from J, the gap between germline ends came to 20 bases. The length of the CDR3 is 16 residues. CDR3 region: CASSPLQRSVGETQYF. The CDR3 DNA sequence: TGTGCCAGCAGCCCCCTGCAGCGATCTGTTGGAGAGACCCAGTACTTC.

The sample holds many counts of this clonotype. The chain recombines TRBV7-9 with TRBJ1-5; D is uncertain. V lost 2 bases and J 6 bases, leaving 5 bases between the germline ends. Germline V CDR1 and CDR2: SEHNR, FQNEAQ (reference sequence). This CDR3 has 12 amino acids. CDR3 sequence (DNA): TGTGCCAGCAGCTTATTGGGTCAGCCCCAGCATTTT. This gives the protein CASSLLGQPQHF.

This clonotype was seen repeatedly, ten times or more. The CDR3 DNA reads TGTGCCAGCAGCACAGGGACAGGGGGGAATCAGCCCCAGCATTTT. Translated, it gives CASSTGTGGNQPQHF. V and J are TRBV11-2 and TRBJ1-5; TRBD1 agrees at 11 bases. CDR1 and CDR2 from the germline V gene are SGHAT and FQNNGV. With 5 bases clipped from V and 4 bases from J, the junction kept 4 bases outside the gene matches. The CDR3 runs 15 residues.

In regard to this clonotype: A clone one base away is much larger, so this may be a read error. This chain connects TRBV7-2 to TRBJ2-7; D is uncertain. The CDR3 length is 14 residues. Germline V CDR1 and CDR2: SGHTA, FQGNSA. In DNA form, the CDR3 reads TGTGCCAGCAGCCCCGGAAGGGCACCCTACGAGCAGGACTTC. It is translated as CASSPGRAPYEQDF.

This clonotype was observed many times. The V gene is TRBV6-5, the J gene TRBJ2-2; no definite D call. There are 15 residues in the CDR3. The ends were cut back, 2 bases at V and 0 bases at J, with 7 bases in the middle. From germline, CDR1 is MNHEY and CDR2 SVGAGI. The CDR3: CASSYVPTNTGELFF. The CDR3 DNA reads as TGTGCCAGCAGTTACGTCCCAACGAACACCGGGGAGCTGTTTTTT.

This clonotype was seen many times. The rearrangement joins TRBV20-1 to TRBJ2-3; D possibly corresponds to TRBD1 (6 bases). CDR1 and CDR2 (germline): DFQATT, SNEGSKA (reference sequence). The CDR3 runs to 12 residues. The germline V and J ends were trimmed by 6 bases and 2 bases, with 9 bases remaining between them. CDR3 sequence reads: CSARTATDTQYF. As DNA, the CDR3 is TGCAGTGCCCGGACAGCCACAGATACGCAGTATTTT.

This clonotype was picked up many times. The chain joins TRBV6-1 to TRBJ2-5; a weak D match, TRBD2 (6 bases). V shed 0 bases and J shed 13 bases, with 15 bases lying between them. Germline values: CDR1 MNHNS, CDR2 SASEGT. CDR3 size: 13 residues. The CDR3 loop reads CASSEASGGARYF. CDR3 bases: TGTGCCAGCAGTGAAGCGAGTGGCGGGGCGCGGTACTTC.

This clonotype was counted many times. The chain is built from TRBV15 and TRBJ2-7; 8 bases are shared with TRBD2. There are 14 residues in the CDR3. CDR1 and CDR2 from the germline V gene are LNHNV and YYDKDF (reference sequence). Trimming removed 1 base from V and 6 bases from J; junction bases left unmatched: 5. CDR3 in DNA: TGTGCCACCAGCAGAGGTCGGGAGGGCAGCGAGCAGTACTTC. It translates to CATSRGREGSEQYF. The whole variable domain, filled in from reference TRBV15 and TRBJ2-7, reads DAMVIQNPRYQVTQFGKPVTLSCSQTLNHNVMYWYQQKSSQAPKLLFHYYDKDFNNEADTPDNFQSRRPNTSFCFLDIRSPGLGDTAMYLCATSRGREGSEQYFGPGTRLTVT.

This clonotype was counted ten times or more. The CDR3 DNA reads as TGCAGCGTTGGGGGGAATGAGCAGTTCTTC. Translating it yields CSVGGNEQFF. This chain uses TRBV29-1 with TRBJ2-1; D is perhaps TRBD1 or TRBD2 (5 bases each). This CDR3 is 10 amino acids long. Between the trimmed V and J ends, which lost 4 bases and 7 bases, there was a span of 5 bases. Germline values: CDR1 SQVTM, CDR2 ANQGSEA.